The sequence of this T cell receptor (beta chain) was determined in a study of beta chain features in type 1 diabetes. Across the study: All samples together contributed more than 90,000,000 sorted cells for examination.

Whole-study results and caveats: All four CD4+ subsets from Type 1 diabetes patients carried moderately but significantly shorter TCRB CDR3s.

Trimming shortened V by 2 bases and J by 3 bases, and 15 bases separated the two germline ends. Germline V CDR1 and CDR2: SGHRS, YFSETQ. The CDR3 consists of 17 residues. The sequenced template was cDNA made from the entire isolated RNA. Method: immunoSEQ multiplex PCR; TCRdb's copy keeps in-frame clones and lacks some. The table records over 600,000 clones, roughly 12% of them present only once. Sorting based on CD45RO/CCR7/CD25/CD127/CD95/CD27 separated CD4+ naive, central memory, regulatory and stem cell-like memory cells. Note on this clone: Its antigen is not identified.

This TCR was recovered from a man aged 25 to 45 with type 1 diabetes. V gene TRBV5-1 combines with J gene TRBJ2-6; a weak D match, TRBD1 (6 bases). Material for sequencing was naive CD4+ T cells from blood. For the CDR3, the DNA is TGCGCCAGCAGCTTAGCACCAGGGGCTGGTGGGGCCAACGTCCTGACTTTC. This sequence encodes CASSLAPGAGGANVLTF.